Described below is a single T cell receptor beta chain sequence and its context. Original analysis: Reference gene primer amplification gave estimated nucleated cell counts. TCRdb's table, derived via immunoSEQ multiplex PCR, lists solely in-frame clones and lacks some. The V and J calls and clone size come from that table; D and trimming were worked out from the DNA. The sample consists of some 120,000 clones, 86% of them appearing once. This sample is drawn from a study of blood T cell repertoires in COVID-19. After removal of 3 bases from V and 4 bases from J, the junction contained 13 bases not matched to a gene. Germline V lookup: CDR1 MNHEY, CDR2 SMNVEV (reference sequence). The CDR3 is 17 residues long.

The TCR originated in a human donor in a cohort sampled during active COVID-19. This chain uses TRBV27 with TRBJ2-5, with 8 positions matching TRBD1. Source material: peripheral blood. CDR3 region: CASSFTADRVWTETQYF. The CDR3 region has the DNA TGTGCCAGCAGTTTCACCGCGGACAGGGTATGGACAGAGACCCAGTACTTC.